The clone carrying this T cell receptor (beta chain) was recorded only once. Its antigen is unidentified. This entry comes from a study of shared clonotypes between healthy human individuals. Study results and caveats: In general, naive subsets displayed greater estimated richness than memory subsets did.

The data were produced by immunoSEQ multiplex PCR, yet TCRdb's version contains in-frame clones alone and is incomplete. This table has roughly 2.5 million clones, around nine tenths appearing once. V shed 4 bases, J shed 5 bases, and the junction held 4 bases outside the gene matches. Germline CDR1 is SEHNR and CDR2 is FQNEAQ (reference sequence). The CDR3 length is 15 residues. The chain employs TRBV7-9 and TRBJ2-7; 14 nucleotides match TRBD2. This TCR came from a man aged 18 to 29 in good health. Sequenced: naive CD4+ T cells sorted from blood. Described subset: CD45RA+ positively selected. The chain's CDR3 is CASSWRLAGGDEQYF. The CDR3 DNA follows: TGTGCCAGCAGCTGGAGACTAGCGGGAGGGGACGAGCAGTACTTC.